This TCR beta chain was sequenced during a study of immune evolution from preneoplasia to lung adenocarcinoma (TCRdb year 2021). Regarding the complete study: HLA loss of heterozygosity was found in approximately 7% of AIS, roughly 15% of MIA and less than 35% of ADC lesions, and in no AAH lesions. Resected precursor lesions (AAH, AIS, MIA) and invasive adenocarcinomas were compared against paired morphologically normal lung tissue. The sample size was set by how many specimens were available, not by a prior power calculation. Immune contexture across lung adenocarcinoma precursors and invasive adenocarcinoma was profiled using immune gene expression, TCR sequencing and multiplex immunofluorescence. TCR sequencing data came from 51 patients. The immune data were integrated with whole exome sequencing and methylation data from the same cohort of nodules. POLYSOLVER was used to infer Class I HLA alleles from exome data, while LOHHLA was used to detect allele-specific HLA loss. The study reported that around 100 samples were used for TCR sequencing. The overall cohort comprised 40 to 60 patients with pulmonary nodules who underwent surgical resection.

The junction shows trimming of 5 bases on V and 4 bases on J, and the gene matches do not reach 7 bases of it. From its cysteine to its phenylalanine, the CDR3 spans 16 amino acids. Only CDR3 DNA remains: 48 bases, in frame from the first base. CDR1 and CDR2, looked up from the germline V gene, are MDHEN and SYDVKM. Points on this clone: The antigen it recognizes is unknown. No qualities accompany the bases; no much larger clone lies one base away.

Using the immunoSEQ hsTCRbeta Kit, TCR beta CDR3 regions were sequenced from DNA. The source study handled its data this way. The ImmunoSEQ Analyzer was used to analyse the TCR sequencing data. T cell clonality was defined as 1 minus Pielou's evenness, calculated on productive rearrangements. The inverse Simpson index, applied to productive templates, was used to measure T cell diversity. T cell density was defined as TCR beta template counts normalized to usable DNA, with usable DNA estimated by amplifying and sequencing housekeeping genes. Two-sided Kruskal-Wallis tests were used to compare TCR metrics across histologic stages. The table was pulled from immuneACCESS by TCRdb, which kept in-frame rearrangements only. Such tables lose some clones; where checked, under half of the loss comes from unresolved V genes, and the rest has no known cause. Clone size and V and J calls were adopted from that table, with D and trimming inferred from the DNA. In this sample the table shows some 6,000 clones, about 80% of which occur a single time. The ten largest clones add up to over 9% of the sample.

The patients had resection in Japan or China between about 2014 and 2018. Two lung cancer pathologists independently reviewed H&E slides to confirm the histologic diagnosis of every case. For nucleic acid extraction, premalignant or tumor cells were enriched by macro-dissection following pathologic assessment. The AllPrep DNA/RNA FFPE Kit was used to isolate DNA from FFPE tissue. General conclusions and limits of the study: The findings were based on association rather than direct causation, and larger cohorts with long-term follow-up and longitudinal biopsies were deemed needed. KRAS-mutant nodules showed the highest T cell clonality compared with EGFR-mutant or double wild-type lesions. Normal lung had the highest top T cell clone frequencies, which appeared to decline progressively from AAH through AIS, MIA and invasive adenocarcinoma. Because all patients came from Japan and China, whether the findings apply to Western populations was uncertain. Clonality was highest in normal lung, while later-stage lesions appeared to show lower clonality but higher T cell density and diversity.

Sequencing used FFPE lung adenocarcinoma in situ tissue. The meaning of the sample's cell subset or site label: preinvasive adenocarcinoma in situ (AIS). The chain uses TRBV28 and TRBJ2-2, with 10 middle bases fitting TRBD2. This TCR was sampled from a person between 60 and 80 years old with lung adenocarcinoma. The sequenced DNA is TGTGCCAGCAGTCTTAGAGCGGGGGGGCGCACCGGGGAGCTGTTTTTT. Its amino acids are CASSLRAGGRTGELFF.